This T cell receptor (beta chain) was found in a study of T-cell reconstitution after alpha-beta-depleted transplantation in children. Study-wide points: There were reportedly several hundred expanded graft clones from which alpha-beta T cells came about two months after transplant.

Library preparation (for TCRbeta) was performed with unique molecular identifiers. TCRdb fed the PCR reads into MiXCR, producing one record per CDR3 protein. The top ten hold 2% of the sample, which has around 450,000 distinct CDR3 sequences, roughly a tenth seen once. The CDR3 has 16 amino acids. V lost 6 bases and J lost 0, with 18 bases in between. From germline, CDR1 is DFQATT and CDR2 SNEGSKA (reference sequence). This clonotype occurred a few times. Its specificity is unknown. Specimen: PBMCs, collected before TCRalphabeta/CD19-depleted stem cell transplant. The rearrangement uses TRBV20-1 and TRBJ2-1; D is unresolved. The receptor's source is a child aged 2-9 years with inherited bone marrow failure, due to receive a stem cell transplant. For the CDR3, the DNA is TGCAGTGCCCCGACGGCCGAGCGCAGCTCCTACAATGAGCAGTTCTTC. Amino acid sequence: CSAPTAERSSYNEQFF.